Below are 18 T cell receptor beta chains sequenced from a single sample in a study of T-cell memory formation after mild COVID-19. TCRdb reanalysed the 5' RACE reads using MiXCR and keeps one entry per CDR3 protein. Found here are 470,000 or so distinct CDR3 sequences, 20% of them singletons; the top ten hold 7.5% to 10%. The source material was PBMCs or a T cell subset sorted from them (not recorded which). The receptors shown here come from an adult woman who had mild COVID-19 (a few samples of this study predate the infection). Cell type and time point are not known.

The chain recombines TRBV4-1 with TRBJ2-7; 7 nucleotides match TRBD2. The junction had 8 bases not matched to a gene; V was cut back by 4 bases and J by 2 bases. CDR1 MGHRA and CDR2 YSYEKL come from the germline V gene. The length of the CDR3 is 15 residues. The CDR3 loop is CASSRSGAGTYEQYF. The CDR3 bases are TGCGCCAGCAGCCGCTCGGGAGCGGGGACCTACGAGCAGTACTTC.

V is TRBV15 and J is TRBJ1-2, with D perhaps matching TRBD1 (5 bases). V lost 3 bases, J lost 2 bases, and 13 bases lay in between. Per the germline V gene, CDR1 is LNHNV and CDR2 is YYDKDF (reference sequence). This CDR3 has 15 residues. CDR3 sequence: CATSSPQGSNYGYTF. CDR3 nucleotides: TGTGCCACCAGCAGTCCGCAGGGCTCCAACTATGGCTACACCTTC.

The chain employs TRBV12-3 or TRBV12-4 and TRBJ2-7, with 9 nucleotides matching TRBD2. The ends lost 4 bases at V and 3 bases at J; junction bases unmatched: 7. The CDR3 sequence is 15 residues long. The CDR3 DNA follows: TGTGCCAGCAGTTCCGGGACTAGCTTGTTCTACGAGCAGTACTTC. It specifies CASSSGTSLFYEQYF.

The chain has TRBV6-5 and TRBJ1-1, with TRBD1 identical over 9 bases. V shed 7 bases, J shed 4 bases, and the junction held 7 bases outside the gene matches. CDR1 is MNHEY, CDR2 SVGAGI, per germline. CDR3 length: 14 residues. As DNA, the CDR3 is TGTGCCAGCACCAAACAGGGGGCGATCACTGAAGCTTTCTTT. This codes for CASTKQGAITEAFF.

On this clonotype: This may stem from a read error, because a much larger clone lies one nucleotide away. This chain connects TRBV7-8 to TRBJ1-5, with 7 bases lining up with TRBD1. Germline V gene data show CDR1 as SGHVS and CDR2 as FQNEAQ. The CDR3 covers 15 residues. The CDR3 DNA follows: TGTGCCAGCTGCTTAGGGACAGCGAGCAATCAGCCCCAGCATTTT. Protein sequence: CASCLGTASNQPQHF.

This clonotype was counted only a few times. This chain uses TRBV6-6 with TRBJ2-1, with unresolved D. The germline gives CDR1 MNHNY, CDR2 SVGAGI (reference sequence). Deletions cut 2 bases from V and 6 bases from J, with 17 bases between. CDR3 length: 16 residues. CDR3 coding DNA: TGTGCCAGCAGTTACCAACGACAAACACCTTTCAATGAGCAGTTCTTC. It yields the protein CASSYQRQTPFNEQFF.

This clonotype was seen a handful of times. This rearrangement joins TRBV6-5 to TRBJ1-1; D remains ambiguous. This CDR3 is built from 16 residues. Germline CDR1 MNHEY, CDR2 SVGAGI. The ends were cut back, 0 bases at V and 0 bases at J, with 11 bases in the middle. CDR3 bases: TGTGCCAGCAGTTACTCGGTGGCAGCTTTGAACACTGAAGCTTTCTTT. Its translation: CASSYSVAALNTEAFF.

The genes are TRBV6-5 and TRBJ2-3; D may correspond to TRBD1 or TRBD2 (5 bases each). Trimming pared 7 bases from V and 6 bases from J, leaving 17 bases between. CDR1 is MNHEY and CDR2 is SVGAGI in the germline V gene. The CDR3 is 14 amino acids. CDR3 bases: TGTGCCAGCACGGACTCCCAGGGATCCGATACGCAGTATTTT. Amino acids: CASTDSQGSDTQYF.

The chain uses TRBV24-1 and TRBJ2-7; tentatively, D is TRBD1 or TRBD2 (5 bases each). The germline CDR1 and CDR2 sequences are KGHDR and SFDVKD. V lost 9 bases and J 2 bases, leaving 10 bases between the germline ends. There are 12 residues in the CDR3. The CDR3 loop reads CATGDGAYEQYF. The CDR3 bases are TGTGCCACCGGGGACGGGGCCTACGAGCAGTACTTC.

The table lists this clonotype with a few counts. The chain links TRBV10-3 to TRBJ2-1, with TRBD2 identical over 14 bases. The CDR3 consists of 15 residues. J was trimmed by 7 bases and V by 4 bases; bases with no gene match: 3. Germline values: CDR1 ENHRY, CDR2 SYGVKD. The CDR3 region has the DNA TGTGCCATCAGTGGGACTAGCGGGGGGTATAATGAGCAGTTCTTC. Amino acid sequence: CAISGTSGGYNEQFF.

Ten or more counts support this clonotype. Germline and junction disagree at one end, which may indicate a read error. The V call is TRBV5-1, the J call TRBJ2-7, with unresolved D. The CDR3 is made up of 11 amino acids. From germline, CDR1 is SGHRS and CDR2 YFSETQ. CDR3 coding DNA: TGTGCCAGCAGTTCACCGTACGAGCAGTACTTC. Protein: CASSSPYEQYF.

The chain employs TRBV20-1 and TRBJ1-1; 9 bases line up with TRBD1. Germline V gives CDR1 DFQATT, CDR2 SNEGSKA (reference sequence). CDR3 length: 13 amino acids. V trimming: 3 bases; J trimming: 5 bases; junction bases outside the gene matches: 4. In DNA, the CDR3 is TGCAGTGCTAGTGGGGACAGGGTTACTGAAGCTTTCTTT. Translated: CSASGDRVTEAFF.

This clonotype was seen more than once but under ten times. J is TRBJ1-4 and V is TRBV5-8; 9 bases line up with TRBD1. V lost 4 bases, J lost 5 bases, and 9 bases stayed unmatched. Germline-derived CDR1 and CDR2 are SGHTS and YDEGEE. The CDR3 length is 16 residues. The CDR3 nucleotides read TGTGCCAGCAGCCTCCACAGACAGGGGGGAAATGAAAAACTGTTTTTT. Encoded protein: CASSLHRQGGNEKLFF.

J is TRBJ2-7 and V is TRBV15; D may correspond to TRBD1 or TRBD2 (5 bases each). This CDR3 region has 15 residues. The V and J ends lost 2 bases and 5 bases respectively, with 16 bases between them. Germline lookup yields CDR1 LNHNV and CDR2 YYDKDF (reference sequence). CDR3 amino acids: CATSRLSGTPHEQYF. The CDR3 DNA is TGTGCCACCAGCAGACTTTCCGGGACCCCTCACGAGCAGTACTTC.

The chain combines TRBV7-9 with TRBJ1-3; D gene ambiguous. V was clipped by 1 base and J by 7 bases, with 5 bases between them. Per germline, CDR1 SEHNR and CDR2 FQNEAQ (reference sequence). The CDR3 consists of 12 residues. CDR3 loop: CASSLDVNTIYF. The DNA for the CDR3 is TGTGCCAGCAGCTTAGACGTCAACACCATATATTTT.

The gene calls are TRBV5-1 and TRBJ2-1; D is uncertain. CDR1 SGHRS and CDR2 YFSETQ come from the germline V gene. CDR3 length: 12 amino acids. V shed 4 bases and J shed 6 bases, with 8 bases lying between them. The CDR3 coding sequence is TGCGCCAGCAGCCCCCCGGCCAATGAGCAGTTCTTC. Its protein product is CASSPPANEQFF.

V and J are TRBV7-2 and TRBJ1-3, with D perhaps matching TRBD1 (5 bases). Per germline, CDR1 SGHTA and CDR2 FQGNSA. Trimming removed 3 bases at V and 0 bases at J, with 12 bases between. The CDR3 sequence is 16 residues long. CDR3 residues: CASSFRQGSSGNTIYF. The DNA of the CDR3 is TGTGCCAGCAGCTTTAGGCAGGGTAGCTCTGGAAACACCATATATTTT.

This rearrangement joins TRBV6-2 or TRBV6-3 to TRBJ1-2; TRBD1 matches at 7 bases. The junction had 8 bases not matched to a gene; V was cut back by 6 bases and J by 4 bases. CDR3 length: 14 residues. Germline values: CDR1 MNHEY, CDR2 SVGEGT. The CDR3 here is CASSITGDAYGYTF. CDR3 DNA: TGTGCCAGCAGCATCACAGGGGATGCCTATGGCTACACCTTC.